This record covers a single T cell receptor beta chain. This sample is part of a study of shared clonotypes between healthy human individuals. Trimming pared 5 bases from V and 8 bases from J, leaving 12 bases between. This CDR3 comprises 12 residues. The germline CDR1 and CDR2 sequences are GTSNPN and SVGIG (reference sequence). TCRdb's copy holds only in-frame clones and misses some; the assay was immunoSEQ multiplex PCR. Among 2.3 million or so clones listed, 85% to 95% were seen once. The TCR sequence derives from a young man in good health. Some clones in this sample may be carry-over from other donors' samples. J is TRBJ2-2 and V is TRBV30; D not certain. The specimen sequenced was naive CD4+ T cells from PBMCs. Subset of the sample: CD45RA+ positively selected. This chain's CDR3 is CAWSESTGELFF. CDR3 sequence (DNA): TGTGCCTGGTCCGAAAGCACTGGGGAGCTGTTTTTT.